The 22 T cell receptor beta chains given below trace back to one sample, sequenced in a study of shared clonotypes between healthy human individuals. Data came from immunoSEQ multiplex PCR; TCRdb stores just in-frame clones and leaves some out. In the table there are roughly 890,000 clones, over 90% of which are singletons. Naive CD8 cells lacked CD45RO and underwent positive selection for CCR7, leaving out terminally differentiated effector memory CD45RA+ cells. The sample consisted of naive CD8+ T cells sorted from blood. Receptors originate from a man under 40 in good health.

The chain uses TRBV7-9 and TRBJ2-5; the match to TRBD1 covers 8 bases. Losses at the gene ends were 5 bases for V and 2 bases for J; bases not matched to a gene: 7. Germline CDR1 and CDR2: SEHNR and FQNEAQ (reference sequence). The CDR3 runs to 15 residues. CDR3 in amino acids: CASSPGQGGQETQYF. For the CDR3, the DNA is TGTGCCAGCAGCCCCGGACAGGGAGGTCAAGAGACCCAGTACTTC.

This chain links TRBV2 with TRBJ2-1, with D perhaps TRBD1 or TRBD2 (5 bases each). This CDR3 spans 13 amino acids. In germline, CDR1 is SNHLY, CDR2 FYNNEI. Trimming pared 11 bases from V and 8 bases from J, leaving 19 bases between. CDR3 sequence: CAVPGNRLDEQFF. CDR3 nucleotides: TGTGCCGTCCCCGGGAACAGGTTAGATGAGCAGTTCTTC.

This chain joins TRBV6-1 and TRBJ2-7; possible D gene TRBD1, 5 bases. There are 12 residues in the CDR3. CDR1 and CDR2 from the germline V gene are MNHNS and SASEGT. With 5 bases removed from V and 3 bases from J, the gap between germline ends came to 8 bases. This chain's CDR3 is CASSRTNYEQYF. The CDR3 bases are TGTGCCAGCAGTCGGACAAACTACGAGCAGTACTTC.

The chain uses TRBV4-1 and TRBJ2-1; D is perhaps TRBD2 (6 bases). Trimming stripped 4 bases from V and 1 base from J, with 20 bases between. CDR1 and CDR2 from the germline V gene are MGHRA and YSYEKL. This CDR3 contains 18 residues. CDR3 DNA sequence: TGCGCCAGCAGCCCGATCGAGAGGGACTCTCAATCCTACAATGAGCAGTTCTTC. Protein: CASSPIERDSQSYNEQFF.

This clone occurred a few times. The V gene is TRBV19, the J gene TRBJ2-7, with TRBD1 matching 7 bases. The CDR3 spans 13 residues. Germline assignment: CDR1 LNHDA and CDR2 SQIVND (reference sequence). V shed 6 bases, J shed 9 bases, and the junction held 11 bases outside the gene matches. CDR3 region: CASSQGGISGQYF. The CDR3 region has the DNA TGTGCCAGTAGCCAAGGGGGCATCTCAGGGCAGTACTTC.

J is TRBJ1-2 and V is TRBV10-3; D not resolved. From germline, CDR1 is ENHRY and CDR2 SYGVKD. Trimming pared 6 bases from V and 0 bases from J, leaving 14 bases between. The CDR3 is 15 amino acids. CDR3 sequence (DNA): TGTGCCATCAGCGGAGCGCCTGGAACTAACTATGGCTACACCTTC. Its protein product is CAISGAPGTNYGYTF.

This clone was counted a few times. The V call is TRBV25-1, the J call TRBJ2-7, with TRBD2 as a possible D gene (5 bases). V was pared by 3 bases and J by 7 bases, with 7 bases between. The CDR3 consists of 11 residues. CDR1 MGHDK and CDR2 SYGVNS come from the germline V gene. CDR3 coding DNA: TGTGCCAGCAGTGAGACGGGAGAGCAGTACTTC. This translates into CASSETGEQYF.

The chain combines TRBV27 with TRBJ1-2, with TRBD1 identical over 10 bases. CDR3 size: 13 residues. Per the germline V gene, CDR1 is MNHEY and CDR2 is SMNVEV (reference sequence). Losses at the gene ends were 4 bases for V and 8 bases for J; bases not matched to a gene: 4. In DNA form, the CDR3 reads TGTGCCAGCAGTTCTGGGACAGGGGTAGGCTACACCTTC. Protein product: CASSSGTGVGYTF.

The chain carries TRBV6-5 and TRBJ2-3; no clear D gene. The germline CDR1 and CDR2 sequences are MNHEY and SVGAGI. The CDR3 spans 13 residues. Trimming took off 4 bases at V and 4 bases at J, with 9 bases between the two ends. The CDR3 protein is CASSSITADTQYF. The DNA for the CDR3 is TGTGCCAGCAGTTCCATAACGGCAGATACGCAGTATTTT.

V and J are TRBV28 and TRBJ1-2; D remains ambiguous. Between the trimmed V and J ends, which lost 3 bases and 8 bases, there was a span of 10 bases. This CDR3 has 12 residues. Germline V lookup: CDR1 MDHEN, CDR2 SYDVKM. The CDR3 bases are TGTGCCAGCAGTTTCCGAGGGCCGGGCTACACCTTC. It translates to CASSFRGPGYTF.

V and J are TRBV18 and TRBJ2-1, with TRBD1 matching 12 bases. J gave up 2 bases and V 5 bases, and 4 bases lay outside the gene matches. The CDR3 has 16 amino acids. Per the germline V gene, CDR1 is KGHSH and CDR2 is LQKENI. The CDR3 DNA sequence: TGTGCCAGCTCAGCAGGGACAGGGGGCACCTACAATGAGCAGTTCTTC. Amino acid sequence: CASSAGTGGTYNEQFF.

As concerns this clone: At one boundary the junction diverges from the germline segment, which might be a read error. The rearrangement joins TRBV13 to TRBJ2-3; 7 nucleotides match TRBD1. Germline V lookup: CDR1 PRHDT, CDR2 FYEKMQ (reference sequence). The length of the CDR3 is 15 residues. For the CDR3, the DNA is TGTGCCAGCAGTTTAGGACAGGTTAACACAGATACGCAGTATTTT. It is translated as CASSLGQVNTDTQYF. The full variable domain, with the rest looked up from reference TRBV13 and TRBJ2-3, is AAGVIQSPRHLIKEKRETATLKCYPIPRHDTVYWYQQGPGQDPQFLISFYEKMQSDKGSIPDRFSAQQFSDYHSELNMSSLELGDSALYFCASSLGQVNTDTQYFGPGTRLTVL.

The chain joins TRBV4-3 to TRBJ2-1; 8 bases line up with TRBD2. The CDR3 extends over 16 amino acids. Germline-derived CDR1 and CDR2 are LGHNA and YSLEER. The J segment lost 6 bases and the V segment lost 0 bases, leaving 7 bases of the junction unmatched. Written as DNA, the CDR3 is TGCGCCAGCAGCCAAGATTTGGCGGGAGGATCCAATGAGCAGTTCTTC. Translation: CASSQDLAGGSNEQFF.

This clone was counted once. The chain employs TRBV28 and TRBJ2-7; D is ambiguous. This CDR3 is 14 amino acids long. V lost 3 bases to trimming and J lost 0 bases, with 9 bases between them. Germline V gives CDR1 MDHEN, CDR2 SYDVKM. CDR3 in DNA: TGTGCCAGCAGTTTGATGCTGAGCTCCTACGAGCAGTACTTC. Encoded protein: CASSLMLSSYEQYF.

This clone appeared once. This rearrangement joins TRBV21-1 to TRBJ1-5. TRBV21-1 is classified as a pseudogene. The CDR3 is made up of 13 amino acids. CDR3 DNA sequence: TGTGCCAGCACCCTGGGAGGTGTTCAGCCCCAGCATTTT. It yields the protein CASTLGGVQPQHF.

The chain couples TRBV7-6 to TRBJ2-5; possibly TRBD1 for D (7 bases). There are 14 residues in the CDR3. Germline loops: CDR1 SGHVS, CDR2 FNYEAQ. V shed 5 bases and J shed 4 bases, with 14 bases lying between them. CDR3 coding DNA: TGTGCCAGCAGCAGACTCCAGGGGGGAGAGACCCAGTACTTC. This gives the protein CASSRLQGGETQYF.

This sequence joins TRBV2 and TRBJ2-3; no clear D gene. The V and J ends lost 7 bases and 6 bases respectively, with 11 bases between them. Per the germline V gene, CDR1 is SNHLY and CDR2 is FYNNEI. The CDR3 runs 12 residues. CDR3 protein: CASNNAVDTQYF. For the CDR3, the DNA is TGTGCCAGCAATAATGCGGTTGATACGCAGTATTTT.

The chain has TRBV29-1 and TRBJ2-1; TRBD2 might be the D (5 bases). V lost 5 bases and J lost 7, with 12 bases in between. This CDR3 comprises 12 residues. CDR1 and CDR2 (germline): SQVTM, ANQGSEA. The CDR3 DNA reads as TGCAGCGTTTCAGCGGTGGGGAATGAGCAGTTCTTC. Translated: CSVSAVGNEQFF.

The V and J genes are TRBV11-2 and TRBJ1-1; TRBD1 is a possible D gene (5 bases). Between the trimmed V and J ends, which lost 4 bases and 6 bases, there was a span of 6 bases. The germline V gene encodes CDR1 SGHAT and CDR2 FQNNGV. This CDR3 region has 11 residues. CDR3 in amino acids: CASSWTSEAFF. As DNA, the CDR3 is TGTGCCAGCAGCTGGACATCTGAAGCTTTCTTT.

J is TRBJ2-1 and V is TRBV4-2; 9 nucleotides agree with TRBD1. Germline CDR1 LGHNA, CDR2 YNFKEQ. V shed 3 bases and J 3 bases; nucleotides not matched to a gene: 3. The CDR3 is 15 residues long. The CDR3 reads CASSHTTGGYNEQFF. DNA for the CDR3: TGTGCCAGCAGCCACACGACAGGGGGCTACAATGAGCAGTTCTTC.

The J gene is TRBJ2-3, the V gene TRBV5-1, with TRBD2 matching 10 bases. With 1 base clipped from V and 6 bases from J, the junction kept 11 bases outside the gene matches. This CDR3 region has 17 residues. Looked up from germline, CDR1 is SGHRS and CDR2 is YFSETQ. CDR3 region: CASSLRASGSFYDTQYF. The CDR3 DNA reads as TGCGCCAGCAGCTTGCGGGCTAGCGGGAGCTTTTACGATACGCAGTATTTT.

This chain uses TRBV15 with TRBJ2-7; D remains unclear. The V gene's germline CDR1 is LNHNV and CDR2 YYDKDF (reference sequence). Trimming shortened V by 1 base and J by 5 bases, and 12 bases separated the two germline ends. The CDR3 is made up of 14 amino acids. CDR3 in amino acids: CATSRGVKGNEQYF. The CDR3 DNA is TGTGCCACCAGCAGAGGGGTAAAGGGAAACGAGCAGTACTTC.